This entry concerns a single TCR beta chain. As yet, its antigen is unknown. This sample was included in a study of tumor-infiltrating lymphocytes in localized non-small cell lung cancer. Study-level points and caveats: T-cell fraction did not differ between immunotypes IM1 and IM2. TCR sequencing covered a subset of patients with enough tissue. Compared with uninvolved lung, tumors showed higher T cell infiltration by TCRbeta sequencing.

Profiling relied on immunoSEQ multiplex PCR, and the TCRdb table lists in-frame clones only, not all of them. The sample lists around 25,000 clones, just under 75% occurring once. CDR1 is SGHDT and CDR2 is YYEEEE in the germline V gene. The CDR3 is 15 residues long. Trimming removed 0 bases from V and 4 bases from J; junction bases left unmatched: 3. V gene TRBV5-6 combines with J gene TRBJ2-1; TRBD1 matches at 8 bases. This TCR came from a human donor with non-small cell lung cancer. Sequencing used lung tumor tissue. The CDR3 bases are TGTGCCAGCAGCTTGGGCGGGACAGGATACAATGAGCAGTTCTTC. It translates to CASSLGGTGYNEQFF.